There are many counts of the clone carrying this T cell receptor beta chain. The antigen is not known. From around 440 ng of RNA, a library with molecular barcoded alpha/delta and beta/gamma adaptors was made. One entry per CDR3 protein results from TCRdb running MiXCR on the reads. Among about 40,000 distinct CDR3 sequences listed, approximately 13% were seen once. Germline CDR1 is SQVTM and CDR2 is ANQGSEA. The CDR3 has 13 amino acids. Trimming pared 2 bases from V and 8 bases from J, leaving 12 bases between. The data belong to a study of read filtering for tumor transcriptome and immune sequencing. Study overall: The cohort had over 16 men and over eleven women aged roughly 45 to 90, mean about 70 years. The study, taken as a whole, reports: In IR-seq, single-read clonotypes were around 80% of clonotypes but around 3.2% of reads.

J is TRBJ1-4 and V is TRBV29-1, with D tentatively TRBD1 (5 bases). The origin of this receptor is a donor at least 40 years old with multiple myeloma. Sequenced sample: a population of CD138-negative cells sorted from bone marrow. CDR3 protein: CSVESGTREKLFF. In DNA form, the CDR3 reads TGCAGCGTTGAATCTGGGACCCGAGAAAAACTGTTTTTT.